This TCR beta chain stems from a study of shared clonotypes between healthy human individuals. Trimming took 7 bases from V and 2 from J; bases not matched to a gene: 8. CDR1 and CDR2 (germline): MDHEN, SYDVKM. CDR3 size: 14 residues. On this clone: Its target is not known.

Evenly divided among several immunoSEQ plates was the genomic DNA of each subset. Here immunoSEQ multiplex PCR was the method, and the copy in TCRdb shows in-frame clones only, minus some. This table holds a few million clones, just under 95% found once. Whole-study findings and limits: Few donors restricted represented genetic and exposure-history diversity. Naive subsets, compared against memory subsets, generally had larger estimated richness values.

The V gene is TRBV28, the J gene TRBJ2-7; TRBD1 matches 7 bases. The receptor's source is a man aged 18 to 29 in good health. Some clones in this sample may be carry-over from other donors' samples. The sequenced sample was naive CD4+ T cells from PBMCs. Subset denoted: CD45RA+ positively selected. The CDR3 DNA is TGTGCCAGCAAGGGGGCCGGGATAGCCTACGAGCAGTACTTC. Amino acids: CASKGAGIAYEQYF.